This T cell receptor (beta chain) was captured by sequencing in a study of control samples from healthy donors and cancer patients. Assay used: immunoSEQ multiplex PCR; TCRdb lists only in-frame clones, some missing. The sample carries 110,000 to 150,000 clones, around 90% recorded once. CDR3 length equals 14 residues. Looked up from germline, CDR1 is MGHRA and CDR2 is YSYEKL. V was trimmed by 0 bases and J by 5 bases, leaving 10 bases between them. This TCR was recovered from a man aged 25 to 40 in good health. This chain uses TRBV4-1 with TRBJ2-5; D remains unclear. Specimen: blood. CDR3 in amino acids: CASSQELRTETQYF. The CDR3 DNA follows: TGCGCCAGCAGCCAAGAGCTCCGGACCGAGACCCAGTACTTC.